The 27 T cell receptor beta chains in this list originate from one sample, sequenced in a study of OX40 agonist ivuxolimab in advanced cancers. Produced via immunoSEQ multiplex PCR; TCRdb's table is partial and in-frame only. The table records about 35,000 clones, 74% of them present only once. The material sequenced was CD4+ or CD8+ T cells sorted from blood, taken in a trial of the OX40 agonist ivuxolimab. Receptors originate from an adult with an advanced solid tumor such as melanoma, head and neck, liver or kidney cancer.

The chain uses TRBV2 and TRBJ1-6; D uncertain. This CDR3 region has 15 residues. The germline gives CDR1 SNHLY, CDR2 FYNNEI. V dropped 7 bases and J dropped 0 bases, with 10 bases sitting between them. DNA for the CDR3: TGTGCCAGCAAGTTACCCAACTCCTATAATTCACCCCTCCACTTT. Protein product: CASKLPNSYNSPLHF.

The chain recombines TRBV5-8 with TRBJ2-5; TRBD2 is a possible D gene (5 bases). Trimming took off 5 bases at V and 4 bases at J, with 12 bases between the two ends. The CDR3 covers 13 residues. CDR1 SGHTS and CDR2 YDEGEE come from the germline V gene. The CDR3 bases are TGTGCCAGCAGATTGCCGGGGTCAGAGACCCAGTACTTC. Translation gives CASRLPGSETQYF. The complete variable domain, with remaining parts taken from reference TRBV5-8 and TRBJ2-5, reads EAGVTQSPTHLIKTRGQQATLRCSPISGHTSVYWYQQALGLGLQFLLWYDEGEERNRGNFPPRFSGRQFPNYSSELNVNALELEDSALYLCASRLPGSETQYFGPGTRLLVL.

This rearrangement joins TRBV5-6 to TRBJ1-2; unclear D gene. CDR1 is SGHDT and CDR2 is YYEEEE in the germline V gene. This CDR3 is 15 amino acids long. With 1 base removed from V and 0 bases from J, the gap between germline ends came to 10 bases. The CDR3, as DNA: TGTGCCAGCAGCTTGAGAGGGCTAGCTAACTATGGCTACACCTTC. This translates into CASSLRGLANYGYTF. The entire variable domain, with the rest obtained from reference TRBV5-6 and TRBJ1-2, is as follows: DAGVTQSPTHLIKTRGQQVTLRCSPKSGHDTVSWYQQALGQGPQFIFQYYEEEERQRGNFPDRFSGHQFPNYSSELNVNALLLGDSALYLCASSLRGLANYGYTFGSGTRLTVV.

The rearrangement links TRBV15 to TRBJ1-1; no clear D. This CDR3 spans 14 amino acids. The germline V gene encodes CDR1 LNHNV and CDR2 YYDKDF (reference sequence). The V and J ends lost 6 bases and 0 bases respectively, with 11 bases between them. CDR3 amino acids: CATRPDPVNTEAFF. CDR3 nucleotide sequence: TGTGCCACCAGGCCCGATCCGGTGAACACTGAAGCTTTCTTT.

This clone was detected only a few times. The gene calls are TRBV29-1 and TRBJ1-4, with a weak D call TRBD1 (5 bases). This CDR3 has 15 amino acids. Trimming took 6 bases from V and 0 from J, leaving 14 bases between them. Per the germline V gene, CDR1 is SQVTM and CDR2 is ANQGSEA. For the CDR3, the DNA is TGCAGCGTGGGGGGGACGGCTGCAACTAATGAAAAACTGTTTTTT. This gives the protein CSVGGTAATNEKLFF.

The chain is built from TRBV5-1 and TRBJ2-3; TRBD1 agrees at 7 bases. The V segment lost 5 bases and the J segment 6 bases; nucleotides outside the gene matches: 9. CDR3 size: 14 residues. From germline, CDR1 is SGHRS and CDR2 YFSETQ. The CDR3 sequence is CASSSRQGMDTQYF. In DNA form, the CDR3 reads TGCGCCAGCAGTTCTCGACAGGGAATGGATACGCAGTATTTT. Using reference TRBV5-1 and TRBJ2-3 for the parts outside the CDR3, the full variable domain is KAGVTQTPRYLIKTRGQQVTLSCSPISGHRSVSWYQQTPGQGLQFLFEYFSETQRNKGNFPGRFSGRQFSNSRSEMNVSTLELGDSALYLCASSSRQGMDTQYFGPGTRLTVL.

The rearrangement uses TRBV7-9 and TRBJ1-1; D gene ambiguous. The V end lost 1 base, the J end lost 1 base, and 10 bases lay between the germline ends. The CDR3 covers 15 residues. In germline, CDR1 is SEHNR, CDR2 FQNEAQ (reference sequence). Here the CDR3 reads CASSLEVGANTEAFF. DNA of the CDR3: TGTGCCAGCAGCTTAGAGGTTGGAGCGAACACTGAAGCTTTCTTT.

V and J are TRBV19 and TRBJ2-7; no clear D gene. This CDR3 has 14 residues. V was pared by 1 base and J by 3 bases, with 10 bases between. Germline CDR1 reads LNHDA; CDR2 reads SQIVND (reference sequence). The chain's CDR3 is CASSIGGGFYEQYV. The CDR3 bases are TGTGCCAGTAGTATAGGCGGCGGATTCTACGAGCAGTACGTC.

This clone was detected only a few times. The rearrangement uses TRBV5-6 and TRBJ1-1; TRBD1 is a possible D gene (6 bases). CDR3 length equals 14 residues. V was clipped by 6 bases and J by 6 bases, with 18 bases between them. Germline V gives CDR1 SGHDT, CDR2 YYEEEE. The CDR3 protein is CASTRQDYPPEAFF. For the CDR3, the DNA is TGTGCCAGCACCCGACAGGACTATCCACCTGAAGCTTTCTTT.

The V and J genes are TRBV30 and TRBJ1-5; D gene ambiguous. The CDR3 is made up of 13 amino acids. Germline V CDR1 and CDR2: GTSNPN, SVGIG (reference sequence). V was trimmed by 2 bases and J by 2 bases, leaving 7 bases between them. CDR3 coding DNA: TGTGCCTGGAGTATTAGCGGCAATCAGCCCCAGCATTTT. This sequence encodes CAWSISGNQPQHF.

The rearrangement links TRBV7-6 to TRBJ1-5; D not resolved. Germline V gives CDR1 SGHVS, CDR2 FNYEAQ. The V gene lost 1 base and the J gene lost 4 bases, with 5 bases spanning the gap. The CDR3 covers 13 residues. The CDR3 spells CASSLGVNQPQHF. CDR3 bases: TGTGCCAGCAGCTTAGGTGTTAATCAGCCCCAGCATTTT. Using reference TRBV7-6 and TRBJ1-5 for the parts outside the CDR3, the full variable domain is GAGVSQSPRYKVTKRGQDVALRCDPISGHVSLYWYRQALGQGPEFLTYFNYEAQQDKSGLPNDRFSAERPEGSISTLTIQRTEQRDSAMYRCASSLGVNQPQHFGDGTRLSIL.

This clone was observed a single time. The CDR3 DNA sequence: TGTGCCAGTAGCTCGGACAGGGGGGCGAACACCGGGGAGCTGTTTTTT. It translates to CASSSDRGANTGELFF. The genes are TRBV19 and TRBJ2-2; 10 bases fit TRBD1. The ends lost 6 bases at V and 0 bases at J; junction bases unmatched: 4. Germline V gives CDR1 LNHDA, CDR2 SQIVND (reference sequence). The CDR3 length is 16 residues. The full variable domain, in which reference TRBV19 and TRBJ2-2 provide the parts outside the CDR3, is DGGITQSPKYLFRKEGQNVTLSCEQNLNHDAMYWYRQDPGQGLRLIYYSQIVNDFQKGDIAEGYSVSREKKESFPLTVTSAQKNPTAFYLCASSSDRGANTGELFFGEGSRLTVL.

The gene calls are TRBV5-1 and TRBJ2-3; D not resolved. In germline, CDR1 is SGHRS, CDR2 YFSETQ. The CDR3 is made up of 11 amino acids. CDR3 region: CPRRACSTQYF. The CDR3 nucleotides read TGCCCGAGACGGGCTTGCAGTACGCAGTATTTT.

V and J are TRBV6-1 and TRBJ2-7; tentatively, D is TRBD2 (5 bases). The CDR3 has 11 amino acids. CDR1 and CDR2 from the germline V gene are MNHNS and SASEGT. The CDR3 bases are TGTGCCAGCAGTGAATTCCCCCCCGGGGTAGTC. Its protein is CASSEFPPGVV.

This clone was seen a handful of times. The chain has TRBV6-1 and TRBJ1-4; TRBD1 is a possible D gene (6 bases). The germline V gene encodes CDR1 MNHNS and CDR2 SASEGT. Trimming pared 3 bases from V and 4 bases from J, leaving 9 bases between. CDR3 length: 14 amino acids. In DNA, the CDR3 is TGTGCCAGCAGTGAGGGACACTATAATGAAAAACTGTTTTTT. Amino acids: CASSEGHYNEKLFF.

Only one count was recorded for this clone. The chain has TRBV12-5 and TRBJ2-2; D is possibly TRBD1 (6 bases). The germline CDR1 and CDR2 sequences are LGHNT and FRNRAP. The ends were cut back, 5 bases at V and 1 base at J, with 11 bases in the middle. The CDR3 consists of 15 residues. In nucleotides, the CDR3 is TGTGCTAGTGGTCCCCCGACAGGGAACACCGGGGAGCTGTTTTTT. Its protein is CASGPPTGNTGELFF. Drawing the rest from reference TRBV12-5 and TRBJ2-2, the complete variable domain is DARVTQTPRHKVTEMGQEVTMRCQPILGHNTVFWYRQTMMQGLELLAYFRNRAPLDDSGMPKDRFSAEMPDATLATLKIQPSEPRDSAVYFCASGPPTGNTGELFFGEGSRLTVL.

V usage is TRBV5-8 and J usage is TRBJ2-3; TRBD1 matches 7 bases. The V and J ends lost 4 bases and 4 bases, in that order; junction bases with no gene match: 6. Per germline, CDR1 SGHTS and CDR2 YDEGEE. The CDR3 consists of 14 residues. The CDR3 is CASSPRTGADTQYF. CDR3 coding DNA: TGTGCCAGCAGCCCTAGGACAGGAGCAGATACGCAGTATTTT. Combining the CDR3 with reference TRBV5-8 and TRBJ2-3 gives the whole variable domain EAGVTQSPTHLIKTRGQQATLRCSPISGHTSVYWYQQALGLGLQFLLWYDEGEERNRGNFPPRFSGRQFPNYSSELNVNALELEDSALYLCASSPRTGADTQYFGPGTRLTVL.

V gene TRBV6-1 combines with J gene TRBJ1-2, with D maybe TRBD1 (5 bases). Germline V CDR1 and CDR2: MNHNS, SASEGT. This CDR3 is built from 14 residues. Deletions cut 2 bases from V and 7 bases from J, with 14 bases between. The CDR3 DNA follows: TGTGCCAGCAGTGAATCCCGGGGGTTCGGTGGCTACACCTTC. Amino acids: CASSESRGFGGYTF.

CDR3 in DNA: TGTGCCAGCAGTTACGGGCAAGAGACCCAGTACTTC. It translates to CASSYGQETQYF. The chain couples TRBV6-5 to TRBJ2-5; no clear D gene. V was trimmed by 2 bases and J by 2 bases, leaving 3 bases between them. The germline V gene encodes CDR1 MNHEY and CDR2 SVGAGI. The CDR3 covers 12 residues.

A single count supports this clone. This chain uses TRBV7-9 with TRBJ1-1; D may be TRBD1 (5 bases). The CDR3 covers 15 residues. Trimming left V 3 bases short and J 4 bases short, with 15 bases between. Germline CDR1 SEHNR, CDR2 FQNEAQ (reference sequence). CDR3 loop: CASSLSDFGGTEAFF. CDR3 nucleotide sequence: TGTGCCAGCAGCTTGTCGGATTTCGGGGGCACTGAAGCTTTCTTT.

The chain links TRBV2 to TRBJ2-7; D is perhaps TRBD2 (6 bases). The CDR3 extends over 15 amino acids. V was clipped by 4 bases and J by 0 bases, with 13 bases between them. Germline CDR1 and CDR2: SNHLY and FYNNEI. In DNA form, the CDR3 reads TGTGCCAGCAGTGGCTTACGGGGAGGCTCCTACGAGCAGTACTTC. Translated: CASSGLRGGSYEQYF.

V gene TRBV5-1 combines with J gene TRBJ2-6, with D uncertain. The CDR3 length is 14 residues. V gave up 2 bases and J gave up 0 bases, with 3 bases separating them. In germline, CDR1 is SGHRS, CDR2 YFSETQ. CDR3 in amino acids: CASSLGSGANVLTF. The CDR3 DNA is TGCGCCAGCAGCTTAGGCTCTGGGGCCAACGTCCTGACTTTC.

The chain links TRBV6-6 to TRBJ1-3; no firm D call. V lost 6 bases, J lost 0 bases, and 15 bases lay in between. Germline V CDR1 and CDR2: MNHNY, SVGAGI (reference sequence). The CDR3 runs 16 residues. The CDR3: CASSLNRRGSGNTIYF. The CDR3 DNA reads TGTGCCAGCAGCCTCAATCGCCGGGGCTCTGGAAACACCATATATTTT.

The chain recombines TRBV30 with TRBJ1-1; D ambiguous. The CDR3 consists of 13 residues. The V gene's germline CDR1 is GTSNPN and CDR2 SVGIG (reference sequence). Trimming took off 0 bases at V and 8 bases at J, with 13 bases between the two ends. CDR3 sequence: CAWSVGSPQEAFF. CDR3 nucleotide sequence: TGTGCCTGGAGTGTAGGGTCACCCCAGGAAGCTTTCTTT.

V is TRBV2 and J is TRBJ2-7; D may be TRBD1 (6 bases). The CDR3 is 15 residues long. Trimming removed 6 bases from V and 1 base from J, with 16 bases in between. Looked up from germline, CDR1 is SNHLY and CDR2 is FYNNEI. The CDR3 is CASRARGGPSYEQYF. The CDR3, as DNA: TGTGCCAGCAGGGCCAGGGGTGGCCCTTCCTACGAGCAGTACTTC. Filled out from reference TRBV2 and TRBJ2-7, the complete variable domain reads EPEVTQTPSHQVTQMGQEVILRCVPISNHLYFYWYRQILGQKVEFLVSFYNNEISEKSEIFDDQFSVERPDGSNFTLKIRSTKLEDSAMYFCASRARGGPSYEQYFGPGTRLTVT.

The chain links TRBV10-1 to TRBJ2-3; a weak D match, TRBD2 (7 bases). V was shortened by 3 bases and J by 4 bases, with 14 bases between the two germline ends. The CDR3 is 15 residues long. CDR1 and CDR2 (germline): WNHNN, SYGVQD (reference sequence). CDR3 bases: TGCGCCAGCAGTGATGGGGGGGCCTTGCCAGATACGCAGTATTTT. This encodes CASSDGGALPDTQYF.

This clone has just a few counts. J is TRBJ1-1 and V is TRBV19; D possibly corresponds to TRBD1 (6 bases). Germline V lookup: CDR1 LNHDA, CDR2 SQIVND (reference sequence). This CDR3 contains 15 residues. Between the trimmed V and J ends, which lost 4 bases and 1 base, there was a span of 13 bases. For the CDR3, the DNA is TGTGCCAGTAGTAGGGAGACAGGTCCGAACACTGAAGCTTTCTTT. Amino acids: CASSRETGPNTEAFF.